This T cell receptor beta chain originates from a study of tumor-infiltrating lymphocytes in primary liver carcinoma. Germline-derived CDR1 and CDR2 are SGHTA and FQGTGA. The CDR3 loop spans 15 amino acids. Trimming stripped 3 bases from V and 2 bases from J, with 13 bases between. For each extraction, RNA and DNA were obtained together from 20-30 mg of unsorted bulk tissue. With a constant-region primer, TCR beta cDNA was made from approximately 520 ng of total RNA. What produced the TCR beta libraries was three nested multiplex PCR rounds using slightly modified ARM-PCR. Amplification in the first two PCR rounds was performed using TRBV1-TRBV30 forward primers and a C-beta reverse primer for 10 cycles each. Each CDR3 protein is one row after TCRdb ran MiXCR on the multiplex PCR reads. The data show 95,000 to 100,000 distinct CDR3 sequences, 55% to 80% seen once.

Material for sequencing was liver tumor tissue from sampling region 2. Stated subset: tumor region T2, inferior pole. This clonotype originated in a woman aged 55-69 years with primary liver carcinoma and hepatitis B virus infection. V and J are TRBV7-3 and TRBJ1-2; D is possibly TRBD1 (5 bases). CDR3 sequence reads: CASSLGPGANYGYTF. The CDR3 DNA follows: TGTGCCAGCAGCTTGGGCCCCGGGGCCAACTATGGCTACACCTTC.